This entry concerns a single T cell receptor (beta chain). Its antigen is still unknown. The data belong to a study of neurological immune-mediated disorders. Study-wide results and caveats: The expanded clones of different subjects shared no CDR3 amino acid sequences (suggesting private repertoires in all groups). On phylogenetic grouping, the repertoires of 18 of 34 multiple sclerosis patients fell within one related-CDR3 cluster, constituting a possible signature.

With 10-nucleotide random UMIs, 5'RACE was used to make the cDNA. TCRdb re-derived calls from the 5' RACE reads in MiXCR, one entry per CDR3 protein. The table has 55,000 to 70,000 distinct CDR3 sequences, 3.9% seen once. The CDR3 is made up of 13 amino acids. Germline loops: CDR1 SGHKS, CDR2 YYEKEE (reference sequence). V gave up 5 bases and J gave up 3 bases, with 9 bases separating them. The rearrangement joins TRBV5-5 to TRBJ1-5; D perhaps matches TRBD1 (5 bases). Sample: PBMCs. This sequence was found in a man aged 25-45 years with multiple sclerosis. The CDR3 DNA is TGTGCCAGCAGAAAGGACAACAATCAGCCCCAGCATTTT. The encoded protein is CASRKDNNQPQHF. Using reference TRBV5-5 and TRBJ1-5 for the parts outside the CDR3, the full variable domain is DAGVTQSPTHLIKTRGQQVTLRCSPISGHKSVSWYQQVLGQGPQFIFQYYEKEERGRGNFPDRFSARQFPNYSSELNVNALLLGDSALYLCASRKDNNQPQHFGDGTRLSIL.